A selection of T cell receptor beta chains follows, all from one sample in a study of CD8 T cells in Susac syndrome. TCRdb used MiXCR to reprocess the immunoSEQ multiplex PCR reads, holding one entry per CDR3 protein. Here the sample spans about 190,000 distinct CDR3 sequences, around 93% being singletons. Sequencing was performed on CD8+ T cells from PBMCs. These TCRs come from a human donor with Susac syndrome. The CDR3 runs from the conserved cysteine through the conserved F or W. A D gene is named only where the DNA matches it firmly. Only some rows state a clone size, as once, few, many or a class for expanded clones.

TRBV6-5	TRBJ2-7	TRBD1	-	CASSMTGSYEQYF	TGTGCCAGCAGCATGACAGGGTCCTACGAGCAGTACTTC
TRBV11-2	TRBJ1-1	-	-	CASSLGSVSLNTEAFF	TGTGCCAGCAGCTTAGGCAGTGTCAGTCTGAACACTGAAGCTTTCTTT
TRBV7-9	TRBJ1-5	-	-	CASSSGGNQPQHF	TGTGCCAGCAGCTCGGGGGGCAATCAGCCCCAGCATTTT
TRBV2	TRBJ1-6	-	-	CASSGQDGDHSPLHF	TGTGCCAGCAGTGGACAGGATGGCGATCATTCACCCCTCCACTTT
TRBV25-1	TRBJ2-1	-	-	CASSEFGSGYNEQFF	TGTGCCAGCAGTGAATTTGGTAGCGGATACAATGAGCAGTTCTTC
TRBV12-3/TRBV12-4	TRBJ1-2	TRBD1	once	CASSQADRGYGYTF	TGTGCCAGCAGTCAAGCGGACAGGGGCTATGGCTACACCTTC
TRBV7-2	TRBJ2-3	-	-	CASTFKTSTDTQYF	TGTGCCAGCACCTTCAAAACGTCCACAGATACGCAGTATTTT
TRBV15	TRBJ1-3	-	-	CATSRDHGNTIYF	TGTGCCACCAGCAGAGATCACGGAAACACCATATATTTT
TRBV20-1	TRBJ2-7	TRBD1	-	CSAYNRGYEQYF	TGCAGTGCTTATAACAGGGGCTACGAGCAGTACTTC
TRBV9	TRBJ2-5	TRBD1	once	CASSPWDSQETQYF	TGTGCCAGCAGCCCTTGGGACAGCCAAGAGACCCAGTACTTC
TRBV6-5	TRBJ2-7	-	once	CASSYSSGTYEQYF	TGTGCCAGCAGTTACTCGAGCGGAACTTACGAGCAGTACTTC
TRBV4-1	TRBJ1-2	-	-	CASSQVLAADYGYTF	TGCGCCAGCAGCCAAGTCTTAGCAGCGGACTATGGCTACACCTTC
TRBV4-2	TRBJ2-2	-	-	CASSQEKGWTGELFF	TGTGCCAGCAGCCAGGAAAAGGGATGGACCGGGGAGCTGTTTTTT
TRBV5-6	TRBJ2-3	TRBD2	-	CASSPGLAAYTDTQYF	TGTGCCAGCAGCCCTGGACTAGCGGCCTACACAGATACGCAGTATTTT
TRBV24-1	TRBJ2-1	-	-	CATRPGAGAFNEQFF	TGTGCCACCCGCCCGGGGGCGGGAGCTTTTAATGAGCAGTTCTTC
TRBV11-2	TRBJ2-7	TRBD1	-	CASSMGQTPYEQYF	TGTGCCAGCAGCATGGGACAGACACCATACGAGCAGTACTTC
TRBV20-1	TRBJ2-7	TRBD2	-	CSASGGRTSGSYEQYF	TGCAGTGCTAGCGGGGGACGGACTAGCGGCTCCTACGAGCAGTACTTC
TRBV29-1	TRBJ2-5	-	-	CSAKRARETQYF	TGCAGCGCCAAGAGGGCGCGTGAGACCCAGTACTTC
TRBV7-9	TRBJ1-5	-	-	CASSLVGGGSNQPQHF	TGTGCCAGCAGCTTAGTGGGGGGTGGTAGCAATCAGCCCCAGCATTTT
TRBV14	TRBJ1-2	TRBD1	-	CASSQDRGEGQTRGYTF	TGTGCCAGCAGCCAAGACCGAGGCGAGGGACAGACCCGTGGCTACACCTTC
TRBV28	TRBJ2-7	TRBD1	-	CASRRGVTGDYEQYF	TGTGCCAGCAGGAGGGGGGTGACAGGGGACTACGAGCAGTACTTC
TRBV6-5	TRBJ1-1	TRBD1	few	CASSLDRGRRTEAFF	TGTGCCAGCAGTTTGGACAGGGGGCGGAGGACTGAAGCTTTCTTT
TRBV6-5	TRBJ2-5	TRBD1	-	CASSYSTGGGETQYF	TGTGCCAGCAGTTACTCTACAGGGGGCGGAGAGACCCAGTACTTC
TRBV7-2	TRBJ2-5	-	-	CASSPPAVQETQYF	TGTGCCAGCAGCCCACCAGCGGTACAAGAGACCCAGTACTTC
TRBV30	TRBJ1-2	-	-	CAWSVPLTGTNYGYTF	TGTGCCTGGAGTGTACCGCTGACAGGAACTAACTATGGCTACACCTTC
TRBV6-5	TRBJ2-1	-	-	CASSYSATYNEQFF	TGTGCCAGCAGTTACTCGGCTACTTACAATGAGCAGTTCTTC
TRBV18	TRBJ1-1	-	-	CASSPQAGSMYTEAFF	TGTGCCAGCTCACCACAGGCAGGGTCTATGTACACTGAAGCTTTCTTT
TRBV12-3/TRBV12-4	TRBJ1-3	-	-	CASSLMGGKNTIYF	TGTGCCAGCAGTTTAATGGGGGGAAAAAACACCATATATTTT
TRBV5-6	TRBJ2-1	TRBD1	-	CASSFGTGVNEQFF	TGTGCCAGCAGCTTTGGGACAGGGGTTAATGAGCAGTTCTTC
TRBV5-6	TRBJ2-5	-	-	CASSLESTSSPNF	TGTGCCAGCAGCTTGGAATCAACTAGCTCACCAAACTTC
TRBV2	TRBJ2-7	TRBD2	-	CASSVAGGSEQYF	TGTGCCAGCAGTGTAGCGGGAGGGAGCGAGCAGTACTTC
TRBV9	TRBJ2-1	-	-	CASSVPDSYNEQFF	TGTGCCAGCAGCGTGCCGGACTCCTACAATGAGCAGTTCTTC
TRBV28	TRBJ2-5	TRBD2	once	CASTGGPLPGGETQYF	TGTGCCAGCACCGGCGGGCCCCTTCCGGGAGGGGAGACCCAGTACTTC
TRBV11-2	TRBJ1-6	-	once	CASSLEAGGGASPLHF	TGTGCCAGCAGCTTAGAGGCGGGCGGCGGAGCTTCACCCCTCCACTTT
TRBV9	TRBJ2-1	TRBD2	-	CASSGLAERYNEQFF	TGTGCCAGCAGCGGACTAGCGGAAAGATACAATGAGCAGTTCTTC
TRBV6-5	TRBJ2-3	-	-	CASSMGISSTDTQYF	TGTGCCAGCAGTATGGGGATATCTAGCACAGATACGCAGTATTTT
TRBV13	TRBJ2-7	TRBD1	-	CASSSRGIRQGVYEQYF	TGTGCCAGCAGCTCTCGCGGCATCCGACAGGGGGTATACGAGCAGTACTTC
TRBV5-4	TRBJ2-2	-	-	CASSLEGGWRTGELFF	TGTGCCAGCAGCTTGGAGGGGGGCTGGAGAACCGGGGAGCTGTTTTTT
TRBV7-2	TRBJ2-3	-	-	CASSSLGTGTQYF	TGTGCCAGCAGCTCCTTAGGGACGGGTACGCAGTATTTT
TRBV6-2/TRBV6-3	TRBJ2-5	-	-	CASSYRREETQYF	TGTGCCAGCAGTTACCGCAGGGAGGAGACCCAGTACTTC
TRBV12-3/TRBV12-4	TRBJ2-2	-	-	CATELPAGELFF	TGTGCCACCGAGCTACCCGCCGGGGAGCTGTTTTTT
TRBV28	TRBJ2-7	-	-	CASSLPRDGGRGTYEQYF	TGTGCCAGCAGTTTACCACGGGATGGGGGGAGGGGGACCTACGAGCAGTACTTC
TRBV7-6	TRBJ2-7	TRBD1	few	CASSSGTGGNEQYF	TGTGCCAGCAGCTCTGGGACAGGGGGCAACGAGCAGTACTTC
TRBV5-1	TRBJ2-1	TRBD1	-	CASSLGPTGTANEQFF	TGCGCCAGCAGCTTGGGGCCTACCGGGACAGCCAATGAGCAGTTCTTC
TRBV9	TRBJ1-2	-	-	CASSVARQSYGYTF	TGTGCCAGCAGCGTAGCTAGACAGTCCTATGGCTACACCTTC
TRBV13	TRBJ2-3	-	-	CASSPGQTDTQYF	TGTGCCAGCAGCCCCGGACAGACAGATACGCAGTATTTT
TRBV6-5	TRBJ2-5	-	-	CASNDRHQETQYF	TGTGCCAGCAACGACAGGCACCAAGAGACCCAGTACTTC
TRBV6-6	TRBJ1-5	TRBD1	-	CASSYSGQNQPQHF	TGTGCCAGCAGTTACTCGGGACAGAATCAGCCCCAGCATTTT
TRBV3-1	TRBJ2-7	-	-	CASSSFQTGNSYEQYF	TGTGCCAGCAGCTCCTTCCAGACCGGAAACTCCTACGAGCAGTACTTC
TRBV5-1	TRBJ1-6	TRBD1	-	CASSPTTGNNSPLHF	TGCGCCAGCAGCCCGACGACAGGGAATAATTCACCCCTCCACTTT
TRBV3-1	TRBJ2-1	-	-	CASSQGDLTDNEQFF	TGTGCCAGCAGCCAAGGGGACTTGACTGACAATGAGCAGTTCTTC
TRBV3-1	TRBJ2-2	TRBD2	-	CASSPYGGESTGELFF	TGTGCCAGCAGCCCGTACGGGGGGGAGTCCACCGGGGAGCTGTTTTTT
TRBV9	TRBJ1-4	-	-	CASSVEGGHTNEKLFF	TGTGCCAGCAGCGTAGAGGGAGGACATACTAATGAAAAACTGTTTTTT
TRBV12-5	TRBJ1-6	TRBD1	-	CASGLVLDRGSPLHF	TGTGCTAGTGGTTTGGTACTCGACAGGGGTTCACCCCTCCACTTT
TRBV12-2	TRBJ1-1	-	-	CASRLGRRDTNTEAFF	TGTGCAAGTCGCTTAGGACGGCGGGATACGAACACTGAAGCTTTCTTT
TRBV9	TRBJ2-1	-	-	CASSERLGDEQFF	TGTGCCAGCAGCGAGAGGTTGGGGGATGAGCAGTTCTTC
TRBV9	TRBJ1-3	-	-	CASSPHGTKSGNTIYF	TGTGCCAGCAGCCCCCACGGGACTAAGTCTGGAAACACCATATATTTT
TRBV15	TRBJ2-1	-	-	CATSRQTNNEQFF	TGTGCCACCAGCAGACAGACCAACAATGAGCAGTTCTTC
TRBV6-2/TRBV6-3	TRBJ2-7	-	-	CASRRDRSSYEQYF	TGTGCCAGCAGGAGAGACAGGAGCTCCTACGAGCAGTACTTC
TRBV29-1	TRBJ2-7	TRBD2	-	CSVEEKGSGTSYEQYF	TGCAGCGTTGAAGAAAAGGGTAGCGGGACTTCCTACGAGCAGTACTTC